A single sample gave rise to the 32 T cell receptor beta chains below, sequenced in a study of blood T cells in healthy people across ages. Alongside a J-beta primer mix, a sample-barcoded 5' primer served in a second PCR lasting roughly 6 to 11 cycles. MiXCR, applied by TCRdb to the 5' RACE reads, yields one record per CDR3 protein. The sample lists 1.5 million to 2 million distinct CDR3 sequences; about two fifths were seen once. Sequencing input: blood. Source of these receptors: a human donor in good health.

This clonotype appeared a few times. The genes are TRBV5-1 and TRBJ2-7, with TRBD1 as a possible D gene (5 bases). Per germline, CDR1 SGHRS and CDR2 YFSETQ. V was trimmed by 2 bases and J by 2 bases, leaving 11 bases between them. The CDR3 contains 14 residues. CDR3 DNA: TGCGCCAGCAGCTTTCCGACAGCCACCTACGAGCAGTACTTC. Encoded protein: CASSFPTATYEQYF.

The table lists this clonotype with a few counts. The chain couples TRBV20-1 to TRBJ2-7, with unresolved D. This CDR3 is 11 amino acids long. Germline lookup yields CDR1 DFQATT and CDR2 SNEGSKA (reference sequence). V was shortened by 6 bases and J by 5 bases, with 11 bases between the two germline ends. CDR3 sequence: CSATTPDEQYF. The DNA for the CDR3 is TGCAGTGCAACGACTCCCGACGAGCAGTACTTC.

This sequence joins TRBV12-3 or TRBV12-4 and TRBJ1-3; unclear D gene. V lost 4 bases, J lost 0 bases, and 4 bases lay in between. The CDR3 totals 13 residues. The CDR3 coding sequence is TGTGCCAGCAGTTACCCCTCTGGAAACACCATATATTTT. It codes for CASSYPSGNTIYF.

Regarding this clonotype: One end of the junction does not line up with germline, which may come from a read error. This chain links TRBV6-1 with TRBJ1-2; tentatively, D is TRBD1 (5 bases). Germline V gene data show CDR1 as MNHNS and CDR2 as SASEGT. CDR3 length: 16 amino acids. The CDR3 nucleotides read TGTGCCAGCAGTGAAGTTGGGTACCACGGGGACTATGGCTATACCTTC. The encoded protein is CASSEVGYHGDYGYTF.

The chain links TRBV30 to TRBJ2-1; 10 bases agree with TRBD2. The CDR3 loop spans 15 amino acids. Per the germline V gene, CDR1 is GTSNPN and CDR2 is SVGIG (reference sequence). J lost 4 bases, V lost 5 bases, and 8 bases had no gene match. In DNA, the CDR3 is TGTGCCTGGGCCCCCTCTAGCGGGGGATACAATGAGCAGTTCTTC. It translates to CAWAPSSGGYNEQFF.

V is TRBV6-5 and J is TRBJ1-4, with 11 bases matching TRBD1. CDR3 length: 18 residues. The germline gives CDR1 MNHEY, CDR2 SVGAGI. With 1 base clipped from V and 7 bases from J, the junction kept 11 bases outside the gene matches. The CDR3 DNA reads TGTGCCAGCAGTTACTACGGGACAGGGGGAGAGGTAGCTGAAAAACTGTTTTTT. Its translation: CASSYYGTGGEVAEKLFF.

About this clonotype itself: Because it lacks the conserved phenylalanine or tryptophan at the end, this CDR3 is likely a read error. The chain is built from TRBV12-3 or TRBV12-4 and TRBJ1-6; D unclear. CDR3 length: 15 amino acids. This CDR3 is CTSSFGGSGNSPLHC. CDR3 coding DNA: TGTACCAGCAGTTTTGGAGGATCGGGTAATTCACCCCTCCACTGT.

Remarks on this clonotype: A read error may account for a junction end that differs from germline. V and J are TRBV7-2 and TRBJ2-2; D is possibly TRBD1 (6 bases). Germline CDR1 and CDR2: SGHTA and FQGNSA. This CDR3 comprises 13 residues. CDR3 DNA: TGTGCCAGCAGATTTCAGGGGCCCGGGGAGCTGTTGTTT. It specifies CASRFQGPGELLF.

The chain uses TRBV5-1 and TRBJ2-7; D possibly corresponds to TRBD2 (7 bases). CDR3 length: 14 amino acids. CDR1 and CDR2 (germline): SGHRS, YFSETQ. Deletions cut 2 bases from V and 5 bases from J, with 14 bases between. Written as DNA, the CDR3 is TGCGCCAGCAGCTTACCGGGGGGCTTCGACGAGCAGTACTTC. Its protein is CASSLPGGFDEQYF.

This clonotype was counted only a few times. This chain uses TRBV11-2 with TRBJ2-7, with D possibly being TRBD1 (6 bases). CDR1 SGHAT and CDR2 FQNNGV come from the germline V gene. The CDR3 loop spans 14 amino acids. V lost 5 bases, J lost 3 bases, and 14 bases lay in between. For the CDR3, the DNA is TGTGCCAGCAGCACCCGACAGGATCACTACGAGCAGTACTTC. It encodes CASSTRQDHYEQYF. Filled out from reference TRBV11-2 and TRBJ2-7, the complete variable domain reads EAGVAQSPRYKIIEKRQSVAFWCNPISGHATLYWYQQILGQGPKLLIQFQNNGVVDDSQLPKDRFSAERLKGVDSTLKIQPAKLEDSAVYLCASSTRQDHYEQYFGPGTRLTVT.

Details on this clonotype: The CDR3 does not close with the conserved phenylalanine or tryptophan, likely indicating a read error. The rearrangement uses TRBV7-2 and TRBJ2-7; perhaps D is TRBD1 or TRBD2 (5 bases each). Germline V gene lookup returns CDR1 SGHTA and CDR2 FQGNSA. This CDR3 region has 15 residues. V was cut by 5 bases and J by 4 bases, with 18 bases left in between. The CDR3 sequence is CASSHVRELSYEQYS. The DNA for the CDR3 is TGTGCCAGCAGCCACGTCAGGGAGCTATCGTACGAGCAGTACTCC.

This clonotype was seen a few times. The chain is built from TRBV20-1 and TRBJ2-7; D is uncertain. The V gene's germline CDR1 is DFQATT and CDR2 SNEGSKA (reference sequence). The CDR3 totals 10 residues. Trimming cost V 2 bases and J 6 bases, with 5 bases left between them. The CDR3 protein is CSARKVEQYF. CDR3 coding DNA: TGCAGTGCTAGAAAGGTCGAGCAGTACTTC.

The chain combines TRBV5-1 with TRBJ2-3; 7 nucleotides match TRBD1. Germline-derived CDR1 and CDR2 are SGHRS and YFSETQ. This CDR3 is 16 amino acids long. V was pared by 4 bases and J by 3 bases, with 11 bases of the junction left unmatched. CDR3: CASSQGRGIRTDTQYF. The DNA of the CDR3 is TGCGCCAGCAGCCAGGGCAGGGGGATAAGAACAGATACGCAGTATTTT.

This clonotype was detected only a few times. The gene calls are TRBV12-3 or TRBV12-4 and TRBJ2-5; the D is unclear. The CDR3 is 15 residues long. V was shortened by 4 bases and J by 2 bases, with 14 bases between the two germline ends. The CDR3 loop reads CASSSMDVGQETQYF. The DNA of the CDR3 is TGTGCCAGCAGTTCCATGGACGTCGGTCAAGAGACCCAGTACTTC.

This clonotype has just a few counts. The rearrangement links TRBV29-1 to TRBJ2-7, with 8 bases that match TRBD2. The CDR3 is 13 residues long. With V trimmed by 6 bases and J by 0 bases, 4 bases remained unmatched. CDR1 and CDR2 from the germline V gene are SQVTM and ANQGSEA. The chain's CDR3 is CSVREGSSYEQYF. The CDR3 DNA follows: TGCAGCGTCCGGGAGGGGAGCTCCTACGAGCAGTACTTC.

CDR3 residues: CASSLAPGLAGGPDTQYF. In DNA form, the CDR3 reads TGTGCCAGCAGCTTAGCCCCGGGACTAGCGGGGGGGCCCGATACGCAGTATTTT. The J gene is TRBJ2-3, the V gene TRBV7-8; 16 nucleotides align to TRBD2. The junction had 6 bases not matched to a gene; V was cut back by 0 bases and J by 6 bases. Germline V gives CDR1 SGHVS, CDR2 FQNEAQ. The CDR3 loop spans 18 amino acids.

This clonotype was seen once. The chain joins TRBV5-1 to TRBJ1-2; perhaps TRBD1 as D (6 bases). The V end lost 2 bases, the J end lost 7 bases, and 15 bases lay between the germline ends. The CDR3 length is 14 residues. Germline CDR1 is SGHRS and CDR2 is YFSETQ. The CDR3 region has the DNA TGCGCCAGCAGCTTTGCGGAGGGGGGCCTTGGCTACACCTTC. It specifies CASSFAEGGLGYTF.

This clonotype was observed a handful of times. The V call is TRBV20-1, the J call TRBJ2-3, with 9 bases aligning to TRBD1. V shed 5 bases and J 1 base; nucleotides not matched to a gene: 4. Looked up from germline, CDR1 is DFQATT and CDR2 is SNEGSKA (reference sequence). This CDR3 has 14 residues. CDR3: CSALTGGGTDTQYF. The CDR3 DNA is TGCAGTGCTTTAACAGGGGGCGGCACAGATACGCAGTATTTT.

A single count supports this clonotype. The CDR3 region has the DNA TGCGCCAGCAGCTTGGACGCAATTGAGGAAAAACTGTTTTTT. This codes for CASSLDAIEEKLFF. The rearrangement links TRBV5-1 to TRBJ1-4; unclear D gene. The CDR3 has 14 amino acids. CDR1 is SGHRS and CDR2 is YFSETQ in the germline V gene. V lost 0 bases and J 8 bases, leaving 11 bases between the germline ends. Supplemented by reference TRBV5-1 and TRBJ1-4, the full variable domain reads KAGVTQTPRYLIKTRGQQVTLSCSPISGHRSVSWYQQTPGQGLQFLFEYFSETQRNKGNFPGRFSGRQFSNSRSEMNVSTLELGDSALYLCASSLDAIEEKLFFGSGTQLSVL.

The table lists this clonotype with a few counts. V gene TRBV25-1 combines with J gene TRBJ1-4; 9 bases are a match to TRBD1. The V and J ends lost 5 bases and 8 bases, in that order; junction bases with no gene match: 9. The germline V gene encodes CDR1 MGHDK and CDR2 SYGVNS. This CDR3 has 15 amino acids. CDR3 nucleotide sequence: TGTGCCAGCAGTCCAGAACAGGGGGCGCGCGAAAAACTGTTTTTT. Encoded protein: CASSPEQGAREKLFF.

CDR3 bases: TGTGCCATCAGTGGGGGACTAGATCAAAACTCTGGGGCCAACGTCCTGACTTTC. It translates to CAISGGLDQNSGANVLTF. The rearrangement links TRBV10-3 to TRBJ2-6; 8 bases map to TRBD2. Germline assignment: CDR1 ENHRY and CDR2 SYGVKD. This CDR3 spans 18 amino acids. The V and J ends lost 4 bases and 0 bases, in that order; junction bases with no gene match: 8.

This clonotype was seen a handful of times. The rearrangement uses TRBV5-1 and TRBJ2-5; D remains ambiguous. The length of the CDR3 is 11 residues. Trimming shortened V by 0 bases and J by 6 bases, and 3 bases separated the two germline ends. Germline V gene data show CDR1 as SGHRS and CDR2 as YFSETQ. The CDR3 nucleotides are TGCGCCAGCAGCTTGGATCAGACCCAGTACTTC. It is translated as CASSLDQTQYF. The variable domain in full, completed from reference TRBV5-1 and TRBJ2-5, reads KAGVTQTPRYLIKTRGQQVTLSCSPISGHRSVSWYQQTPGQGLQFLFEYFSETQRNKGNFPGRFSGRQFSNSRSEMNVSTLELGDSALYLCASSLDQTQYFGPGTRLLVL.

This clonotype was observed many times. The chain carries TRBV7-2 and TRBJ2-7; 9 positions agree with TRBD2. Germline CDR1 SGHTA, CDR2 FQGNSA. With V trimmed by 3 bases and J by 3 bases, 3 bases remained unmatched. This CDR3 is 14 amino acids long. The CDR3 DNA is TGTGCCAGCAGCTTGGGACTAGCCTTCTACGAGCAGTACTTC. It yields the protein CASSLGLAFYEQYF.

This chain links TRBV20-1 with TRBJ2-1, with 8 bases identical to TRBD2. Germline CDR1 is DFQATT and CDR2 is SNEGSKA (reference sequence). The CDR3 contains 14 residues. V shed 0 bases, J shed 5 bases, and the junction held 3 bases outside the gene matches. The CDR3 here is CSARDLAGNNEQFF. The DNA of the CDR3 is TGCAGTGCTAGAGATTTAGCGGGGAACAATGAGCAGTTCTTC.

The chain links TRBV12-3 or TRBV12-4 to TRBJ2-1; D gene ambiguous. This CDR3 has 14 amino acids. Trimming removed 5 bases at V and 6 bases at J, with 14 bases between. CDR3 protein: CASSILAGFNEQFF. In DNA, the CDR3 is TGTGCCAGCAGTATATTGGCTGGGTTCAATGAGCAGTTCTTC.

This clonotype was picked up a small number of times. This rearrangement joins TRBV28 to TRBJ1-2; D is undetermined. CDR1 MDHEN and CDR2 SYDVKM come from the germline V gene. The CDR3 covers 14 residues. Deletions cut 5 bases from V and 7 bases from J, with 17 bases between. The CDR3 sequence is CASSTAGRAAGYTF. CDR3 nucleotide sequence: TGTGCCAGCAGTACCGCGGGGAGGGCGGCTGGCTACACCTTC.

The V gene is TRBV6-2 or TRBV6-3, the J gene TRBJ2-1, with 8 bases that match TRBD2. The V gene end was trimmed by 0 bases and the J gene end by 8 bases; junction bases not matched to a gene: 3. The CDR3 runs 14 residues. Per germline, CDR1 MNHEY and CDR2 SVGEGT. CDR3 protein: CASSYSAGGDEQFF. The CDR3 nucleotides read TGTGCCAGCAGTTACTCGGCGGGGGGCGATGAGCAGTTCTTC.

V usage is TRBV12-3 or TRBV12-4 and J usage is TRBJ2-1, with 7 bases matching TRBD2. The CDR3 loop spans 13 amino acids. V lost 6 bases, J lost 5 bases, and 4 bases stayed unmatched. CDR3 in amino acids: CASRWEGDNEQFF. The CDR3 bases are TGTGCCAGCAGATGGGAGGGTGACAATGAGCAGTTCTTC.

There are a few counts of this clonotype. The chain recombines TRBV4-3 with TRBJ1-2; perhaps TRBD1 as D (6 bases). CDR1 is LGHNA and CDR2 is YSLEER in the germline V gene. The CDR3 covers 15 residues. Trimming removed 4 bases at V and 2 bases at J, with 14 bases between. The CDR3 DNA reads as TGCGCCAGCAGCCGAGAGAGACAGGCCAACTATGGCTACACCTTC. It translates to CASSRERQANYGYTF.

This clonotype was detected once. This chain uses TRBV12-3 or TRBV12-4 with TRBJ2-2, with 14 bases lining up with TRBD2. J lost 5 bases, V lost 5 bases, and 4 bases had no gene match. The CDR3 runs to 16 residues. This CDR3 reads CASSRLAGGVTGELFF. The CDR3 DNA follows: TGTGCCAGCAGTCGACTAGCGGGGGGGGTAACCGGGGAGCTGTTTTTT.

V gene TRBV10-3 combines with J gene TRBJ2-2, with D maybe TRBD2 (6 bases). The CDR3 has 15 residues. Germline V gives CDR1 ENHRY, CDR2 SYGVKD. Trimming removed 10 bases from V and 1 base from J, with 16 bases in between. The chain's CDR3 is CATTGGDLNTGELFF. As DNA, the CDR3 is TGTGCCACCACAGGTGGGGACTTGAACACCGGGGAGCTGTTTTTT.

This chain joins TRBV15 and TRBJ1-1; D remains ambiguous. The CDR3 covers 13 residues. The ends were cut back, 3 bases at V and 1 base at J, with 6 bases in the middle. Germline V gives CDR1 LNHNV, CDR2 YYDKDF (reference sequence). The DNA for the CDR3 is TGTGCCACCAGCAGTAACAGGAACACTGAAGCTTTCTTT. Amino acid sequence: CATSSNRNTEAFF.